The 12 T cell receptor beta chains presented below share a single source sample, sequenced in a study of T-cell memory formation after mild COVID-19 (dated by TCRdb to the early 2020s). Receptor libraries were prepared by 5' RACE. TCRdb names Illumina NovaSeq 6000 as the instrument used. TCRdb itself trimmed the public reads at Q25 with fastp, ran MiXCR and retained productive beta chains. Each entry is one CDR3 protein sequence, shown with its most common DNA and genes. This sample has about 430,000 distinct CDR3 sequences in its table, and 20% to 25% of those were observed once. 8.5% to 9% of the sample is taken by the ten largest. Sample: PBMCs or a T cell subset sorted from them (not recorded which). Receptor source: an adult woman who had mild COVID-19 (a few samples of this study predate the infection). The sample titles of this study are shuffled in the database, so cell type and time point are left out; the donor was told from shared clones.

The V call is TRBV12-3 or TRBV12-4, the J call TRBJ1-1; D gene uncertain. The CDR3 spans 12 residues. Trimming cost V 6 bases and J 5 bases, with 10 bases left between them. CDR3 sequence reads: CASRYGRTEAFF. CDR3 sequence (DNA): TGTGCCAGCAGATACGGGCGAACTGAAGCTTTCTTT.

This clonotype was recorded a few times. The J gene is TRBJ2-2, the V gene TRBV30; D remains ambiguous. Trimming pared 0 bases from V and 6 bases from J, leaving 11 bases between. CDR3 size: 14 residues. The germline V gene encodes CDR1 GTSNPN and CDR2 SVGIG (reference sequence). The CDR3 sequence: CAWSVLAAAGELFF. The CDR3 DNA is TGTGCCTGGAGTGTACTCGCGGCGGCCGGGGAGCTGTTTTTT.

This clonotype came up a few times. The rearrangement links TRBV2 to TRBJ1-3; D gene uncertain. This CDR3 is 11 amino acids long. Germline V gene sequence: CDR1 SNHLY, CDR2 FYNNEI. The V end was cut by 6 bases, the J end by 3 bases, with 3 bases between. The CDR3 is CASRGGNTIYF. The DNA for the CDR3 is TGTGCCAGCAGGGGTGGAAACACCATATATTTT.

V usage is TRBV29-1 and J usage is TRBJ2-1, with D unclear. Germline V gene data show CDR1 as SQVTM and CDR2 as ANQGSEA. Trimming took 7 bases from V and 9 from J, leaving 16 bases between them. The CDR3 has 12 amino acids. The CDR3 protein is CSAARRVGEQFF. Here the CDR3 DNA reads TGCAGCGCAGCCCGTCGAGTAGGTGAGCAGTTCTTC.

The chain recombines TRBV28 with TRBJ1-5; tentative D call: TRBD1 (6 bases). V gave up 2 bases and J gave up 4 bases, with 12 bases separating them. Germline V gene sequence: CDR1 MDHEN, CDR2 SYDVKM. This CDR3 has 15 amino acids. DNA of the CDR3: TGTGCCAGCAGTTTAACGGGGGCGCGGAATCAGCCCCAGCATTTT. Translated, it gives CASSLTGARNQPQHF.

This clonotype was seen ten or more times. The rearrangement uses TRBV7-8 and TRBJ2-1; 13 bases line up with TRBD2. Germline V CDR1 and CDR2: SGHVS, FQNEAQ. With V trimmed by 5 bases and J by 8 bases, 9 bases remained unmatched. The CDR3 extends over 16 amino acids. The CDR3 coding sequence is TGTGCCAGCAGCCCGAGGACTAGCGGGAGTTTCGATGAGCAGTTCTTC. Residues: CASSPRTSGSFDEQFF.

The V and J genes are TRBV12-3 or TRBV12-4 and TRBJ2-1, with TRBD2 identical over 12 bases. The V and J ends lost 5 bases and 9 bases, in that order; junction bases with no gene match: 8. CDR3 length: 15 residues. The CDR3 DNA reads TGTGCCAGCAGTGCTAGCGGGGGGGTCCCTGGTGAGCAGTTCTTC. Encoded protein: CASSASGGVPGEQFF.

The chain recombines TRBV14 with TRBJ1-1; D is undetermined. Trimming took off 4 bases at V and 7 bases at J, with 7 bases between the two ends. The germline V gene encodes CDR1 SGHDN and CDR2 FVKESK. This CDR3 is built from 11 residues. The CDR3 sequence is CASSPRIEAFF. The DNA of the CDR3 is TGTGCCAGCAGCCCGAGGATTGAAGCTTTCTTT.

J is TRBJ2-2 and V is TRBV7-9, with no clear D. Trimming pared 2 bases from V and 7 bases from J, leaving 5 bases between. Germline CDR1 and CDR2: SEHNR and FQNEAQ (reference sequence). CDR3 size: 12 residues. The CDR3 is CASSLYVGELFF. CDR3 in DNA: TGTGCCAGCAGCTTATACGTCGGGGAGCTGTTTTTT. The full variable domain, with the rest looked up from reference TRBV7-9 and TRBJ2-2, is DTGVSQNPRHKITKRGQNVTFRCDPISEHNRLYWYRQTLGQGPEFLTYFQNEAQLEKSRLLSDRFSAERPKGSFSTLEIQRTEQGDSAMYLCASSLYVGELFFGEGSRLTVL.

CDR3 nucleotide sequence: TGCAGTGCTAGAGATGGAAGGAGAGCCAATGAGCAGTTCTTC. This sequence encodes CSARDGRRANEQFF. The chain recombines TRBV20-1 with TRBJ2-1; no clear D. CDR1 is DFQATT and CDR2 is SNEGSKA in the germline V gene (reference sequence). Trimming left V 0 bases short and J 6 bases short, with 12 bases between. The CDR3 sequence is 14 residues long.

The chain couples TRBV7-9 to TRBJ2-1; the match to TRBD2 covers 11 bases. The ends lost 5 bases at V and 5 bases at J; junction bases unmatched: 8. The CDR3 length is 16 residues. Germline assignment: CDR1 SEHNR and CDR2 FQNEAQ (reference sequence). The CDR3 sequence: CASSSWTSGPNNEQFF. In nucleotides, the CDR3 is TGTGCCAGCAGCAGTTGGACTAGCGGGCCTAACAATGAGCAGTTCTTC.

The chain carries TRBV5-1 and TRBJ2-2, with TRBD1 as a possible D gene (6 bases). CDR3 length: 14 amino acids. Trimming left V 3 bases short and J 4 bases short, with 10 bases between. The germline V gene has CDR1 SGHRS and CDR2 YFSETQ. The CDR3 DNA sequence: TGCGCCAGCAGCTCTGGACAGAGCACCGGGGAGCTGTTTTTT. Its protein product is CASSSGQSTGELFF. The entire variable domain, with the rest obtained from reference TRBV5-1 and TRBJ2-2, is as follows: KAGVTQTPRYLIKTRGQQVTLSCSPISGHRSVSWYQQTPGQGLQFLFEYFSETQRNKGNFPGRFSGRQFSNSRSEMNVSTLELGDSALYLCASSSGQSTGELFFGEGSRLTVL.